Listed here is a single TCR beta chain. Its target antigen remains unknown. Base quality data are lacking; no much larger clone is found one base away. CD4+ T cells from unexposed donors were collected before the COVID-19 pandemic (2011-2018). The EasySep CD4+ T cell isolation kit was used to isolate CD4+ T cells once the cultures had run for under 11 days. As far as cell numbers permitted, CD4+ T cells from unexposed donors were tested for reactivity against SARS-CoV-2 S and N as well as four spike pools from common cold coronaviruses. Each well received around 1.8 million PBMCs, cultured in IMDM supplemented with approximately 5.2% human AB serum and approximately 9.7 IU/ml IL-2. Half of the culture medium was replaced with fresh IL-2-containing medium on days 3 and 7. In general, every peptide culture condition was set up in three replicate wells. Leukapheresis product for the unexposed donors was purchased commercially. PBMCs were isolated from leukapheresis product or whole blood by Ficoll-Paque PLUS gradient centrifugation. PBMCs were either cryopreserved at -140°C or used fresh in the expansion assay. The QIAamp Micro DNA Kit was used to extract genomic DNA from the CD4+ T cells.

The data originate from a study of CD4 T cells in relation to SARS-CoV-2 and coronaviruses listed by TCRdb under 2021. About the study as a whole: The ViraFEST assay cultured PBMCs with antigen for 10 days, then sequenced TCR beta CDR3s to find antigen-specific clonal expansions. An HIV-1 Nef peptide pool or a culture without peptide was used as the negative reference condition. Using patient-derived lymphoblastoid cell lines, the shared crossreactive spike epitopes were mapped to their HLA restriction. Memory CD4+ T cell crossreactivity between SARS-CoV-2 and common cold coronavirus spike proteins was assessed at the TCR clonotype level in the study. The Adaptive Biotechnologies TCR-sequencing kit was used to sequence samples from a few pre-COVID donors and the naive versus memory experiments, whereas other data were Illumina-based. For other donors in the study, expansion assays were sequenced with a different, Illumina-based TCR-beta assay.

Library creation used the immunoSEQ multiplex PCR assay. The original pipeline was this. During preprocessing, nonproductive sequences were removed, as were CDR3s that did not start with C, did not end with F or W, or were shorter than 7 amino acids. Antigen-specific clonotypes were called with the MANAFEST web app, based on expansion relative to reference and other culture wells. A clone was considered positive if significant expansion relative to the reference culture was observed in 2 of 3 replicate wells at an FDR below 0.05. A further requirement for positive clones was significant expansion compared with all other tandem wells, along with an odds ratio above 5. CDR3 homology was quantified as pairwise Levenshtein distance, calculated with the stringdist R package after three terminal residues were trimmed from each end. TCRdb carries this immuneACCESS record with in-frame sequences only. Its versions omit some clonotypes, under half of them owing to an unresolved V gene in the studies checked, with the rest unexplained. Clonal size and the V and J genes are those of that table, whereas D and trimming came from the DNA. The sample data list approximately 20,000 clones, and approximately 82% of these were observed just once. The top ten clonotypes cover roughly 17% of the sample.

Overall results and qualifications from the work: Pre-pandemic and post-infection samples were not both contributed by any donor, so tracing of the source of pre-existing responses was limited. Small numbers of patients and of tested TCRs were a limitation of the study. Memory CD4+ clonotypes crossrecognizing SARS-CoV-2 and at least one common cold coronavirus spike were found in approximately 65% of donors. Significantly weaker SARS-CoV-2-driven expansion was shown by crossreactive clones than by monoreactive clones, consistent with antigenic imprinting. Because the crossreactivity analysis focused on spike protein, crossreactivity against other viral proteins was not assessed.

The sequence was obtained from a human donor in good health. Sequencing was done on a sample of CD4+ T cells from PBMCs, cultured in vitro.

CDR3 sequence: CASSPTVGIMAFF. Read as DNA, the sequence is TGTGCCAGCTCACCAACCGTCGGGATTATGGCTTTCTTT. This receptor chain uses TRBV18 and TRBJ1-1, with the D gene call left open. Reading the germline V gene gives CDR1 KGHSH and CDR2 LQKENI. Spanning cysteine to phenylalanine, the CDR3 consists of 13 amino acids. Only the CDR3 DNA is retained, 39 bases long and in frame from the first base. V was cut back by 2 bases and J by 11 bases, leaving a gap of 15 bases between them. The CDR3 plus the reference TRBV18 and TRBJ1-1 genes for the other parts give the full variable domain: NAGVMQNPRHLVRRRGQEARLRCSPMKGHSHVYWYRQLPEEGLKFMVYLQKENIIDESGMPKERFSAEFPKEGPSILRIQQVVRGDSAAYFCASSPTVGIMAFFGQGTRLTVV.